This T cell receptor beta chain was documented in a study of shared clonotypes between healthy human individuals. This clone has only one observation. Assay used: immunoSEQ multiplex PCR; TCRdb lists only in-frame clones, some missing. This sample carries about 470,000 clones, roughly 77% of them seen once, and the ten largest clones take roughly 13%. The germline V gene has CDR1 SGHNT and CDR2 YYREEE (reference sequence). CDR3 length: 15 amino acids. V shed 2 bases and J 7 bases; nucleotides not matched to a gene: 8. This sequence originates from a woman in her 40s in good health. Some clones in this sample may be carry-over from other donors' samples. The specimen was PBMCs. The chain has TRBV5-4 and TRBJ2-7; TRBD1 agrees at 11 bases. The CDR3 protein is CASSFWTGGIREQYF. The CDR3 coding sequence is TGTGCCAGCAGCTTTTGGACAGGGGGCATTCGGGAGCAGTACTTC.